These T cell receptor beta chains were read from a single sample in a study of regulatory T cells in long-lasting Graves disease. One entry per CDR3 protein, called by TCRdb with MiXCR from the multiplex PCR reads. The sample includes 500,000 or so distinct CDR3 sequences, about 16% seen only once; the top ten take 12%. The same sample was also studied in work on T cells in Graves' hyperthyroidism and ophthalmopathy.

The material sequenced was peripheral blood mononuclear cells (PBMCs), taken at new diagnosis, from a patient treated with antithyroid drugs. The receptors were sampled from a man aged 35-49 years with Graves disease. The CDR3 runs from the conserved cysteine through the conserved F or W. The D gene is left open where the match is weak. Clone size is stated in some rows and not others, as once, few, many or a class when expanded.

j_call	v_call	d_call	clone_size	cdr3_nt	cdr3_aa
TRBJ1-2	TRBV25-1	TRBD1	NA	TGTGCCAGCAGTGTATGGACAGGGGGCAACTATGGCTACACCTTC	CASSVWTGGNYGYTF
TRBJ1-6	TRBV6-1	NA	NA	TGTGCCACCGCGAGAGACAGTTATTCACCCCCCCACTTT	CATARDSYSPPHF
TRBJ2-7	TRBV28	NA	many	TGTGCCACCACATCAGGGACCTACGAGCAGTACTTC	CATTSGTYEQYF
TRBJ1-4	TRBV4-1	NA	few	TGCGCCAGCAGTTACCCGGACAGCAGAAATGAAAAACTGTTTTTT	CASSYPDSRNEKLFF
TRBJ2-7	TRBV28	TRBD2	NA	TGTGCCAGCAGCCCCTCTAACCCTCTAGCGGGAGGGCCCTACGAGCAGTACTTC	CASSPSNPLAGGPYEQYF
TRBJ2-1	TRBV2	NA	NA	TGTGCCAGCGGCGCGGGCGTGGATGAGCAGTTCTTC	CASGAGVDEQFF
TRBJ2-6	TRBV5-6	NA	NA	TGTGCCAGCAGGAAAGGGGCTCTCTACTCTGGGGCCAACGTCCTGACTTTC	CASRKGALYSGANVLTF
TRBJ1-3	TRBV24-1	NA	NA	TGTGCCACCAGTGACTCGCGGGGGCCAGGAAACACCATATATTTT	CATSDSRGPGNTIYF
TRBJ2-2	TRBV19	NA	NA	TGTGCCAGTACCCCGGCTGGGTGGGCCGGGGAGCTGTTTTTT	CASTPAGWAGELFF
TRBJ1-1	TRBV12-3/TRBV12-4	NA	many	TGTGCCAGCAGTCCCCGTTCACGCGTGCGGACTGAAGCTTTCTTT	CASSPRSRVRTEAFF